Each of the 12 T cell receptor beta chains below was sequenced from the same sample in a study of blood T cell repertoires in COVID-19. Sequencing used immunoSEQ multiplex PCR; TCRdb keeps in-frame clones, though not all of them. This sample yields 150,000 to 200,000 clones, of which around 89% are seen a single time; approximately 4% belongs to the top ten. The source material was peripheral blood. The receptors shown here come from a human donor in a cohort sampled during active COVID-19.

This chain uses TRBV25-1 with TRBJ2-7, with 8 nucleotides matching TRBD1. This CDR3 comprises 16 residues. The germline gives CDR1 MGHDK, CDR2 SYGVNS. With V trimmed by 0 bases and J by 5 bases, 9 bases remained unmatched. CDR3 loop: CASSEYNPGGRNEQYF. CDR3 nucleotides: TGTGCCAGCAGTGAATATAATCCAGGGGGCCGGAACGAGCAGTACTTC.

The V call is TRBV10-2, the J call TRBJ2-1; 13 positions match TRBD2. Per the germline V gene, CDR1 is WSHSY and CDR2 is SAAADI. The length of the CDR3 is 15 residues. With 6 bases clipped from V and 6 bases from J, the junction kept 5 bases outside the gene matches. The CDR3 protein is CASRRTSGRGNEQFF. In DNA form, the CDR3 reads TGCGCCAGCAGACGAACTAGCGGGAGGGGCAATGAGCAGTTCTTC.

The gene calls are TRBV3-1 (or the pseudogene TRBV3-2) and TRBJ1-1; 7 nucleotides agree with TRBD1. This CDR3 spans 17 amino acids. The germline V gene encodes CDR1 LGHDT and CDR2 YNNKEL (reference sequence). J gave up 0 bases and V 1 base, and 8 bases lay outside the gene matches. Here the CDR3 reads CASSQGKNRGLNTEAFF. The CDR3 DNA sequence: TGTGCCAGCAGCCAAGGAAAAAACAGGGGACTGAACACTGAAGCTTTCTTT.

The chain is built from TRBV9 and TRBJ2-5; D not certain. Trimming removed 2 bases at V and 3 bases at J, with 17 bases between. CDR1 and CDR2 (germline): SGDLS, YYNGEE. The length of the CDR3 is 16 residues. CDR3 residues: CASSVGQLSVKETQYF. The CDR3, as DNA: TGTGCCAGCAGCGTGGGCCAGTTATCCGTAAAAGAGACCCAGTACTTC.

The chain uses TRBV18 and TRBJ2-6, with D possibly matching TRBD2 (6 bases). In germline, CDR1 is KGHSH, CDR2 LQKENI. The CDR3 loop spans 19 amino acids. Trimming removed 0 bases at V and 0 bases at J, with 15 bases between. The CDR3 loop reads CASSPPGGTANSGANVLTF. DNA of the CDR3: TGTGCCAGCTCACCACCGGGTGGGACTGCGAACTCTGGGGCCAACGTCCTGACTTTC.

The V call is TRBV5-5, the J call TRBJ1-1, with a tentative D call TRBD1 (5 bases). Germline CDR1 SGHKS, CDR2 YYEKEE (reference sequence). The CDR3 has 14 residues. V lost 0 bases, J lost 8 bases, and 14 bases lay in between. CDR3 residues: CASSLDFRVGEAFF. In DNA form, the CDR3 reads TGTGCCAGCAGCTTGGATTTCAGGGTTGGCGAAGCTTTCTTT.

V usage is TRBV5-1 and J usage is TRBJ2-1; 9 bases match TRBD2. The J segment lost 7 bases and the V segment lost 3 bases, leaving 17 bases of the junction unmatched. This CDR3 is 18 amino acids long. Germline CDR1 SGHRS, CDR2 YFSETQ. The CDR3 nucleotides read TGCGCCAGCAGCTCCCTGGGGTTAGGTAGCGGGAGTCAAAATGAGCAGTTCTTC. The encoded protein is CASSSLGLGSGSQNEQFF.

The rearrangement links TRBV30 to TRBJ2-2; 7 nucleotides align to TRBD1. This CDR3 has 14 residues. Germline V lookup: CDR1 GTSNPN, CDR2 SVGIG (reference sequence). V was clipped by 2 bases and J by 1 base; unmatched bases: 1. The DNA of the CDR3 is TGTGCCTGGAGTTACAGGGGGAACACCGGGGAGCTGTTTTTT. As protein: CAWSYRGNTGELFF.

The chain combines TRBV10-3 with TRBJ1-1; D gene unclear. The CDR3 is made up of 14 amino acids. Germline-derived CDR1 and CDR2 are ENHRY and SYGVKD. The V end was cut by 1 base, the J end by 4 bases, with 10 bases between. CDR3 in amino acids: CAISEFEGATEAFF. CDR3 DNA: TGTGCCATCAGTGAGTTTGAAGGAGCCACTGAAGCTTTCTTT.

This sequence joins TRBV2 and TRBJ1-5, with D perhaps TRBD1 (5 bases). This CDR3 region has 16 residues. Trimming removed 7 bases from V and 3 bases from J, with 19 bases in between. Per germline, CDR1 SNHLY and CDR2 FYNNEI. CDR3 bases: TGTGCCAGCAAAAGGGATCAGGGAGGGAACAATCAGCCCCAGCATTTT. This encodes CASKRDQGGNNQPQHF.

For the CDR3, the DNA is TGTGCCAGCAGTTTATCGGGACTAGCGGGCCCCTACGAGCAGTACTTC. It yields the protein CASSLSGLAGPYEQYF. V and J are TRBV28 and TRBJ2-7; 12 bases match TRBD2. Trimming took 1 base from V and 2 from J; bases not matched to a gene: 3. The CDR3 totals 16 residues. The V gene's germline CDR1 is MDHEN and CDR2 SYDVKM.

V and J are TRBV14 and TRBJ1-2; TRBD1 might be the D (5 bases). V was trimmed by 4 bases and J by 2 bases, leaving 14 bases between them. The CDR3 runs to 15 residues. Germline V CDR1 and CDR2: SGHDN, FVKESK. As DNA, the CDR3 is TGTGCCAGCAGCCTCTGGGGGGAGTCCAACTATGGCTACACCTTC. It yields the protein CASSLWGESNYGYTF.